These 4 T cell receptor beta chains were sequenced from one sample in a study of blood T cells in healthy people across ages. Primed by a sample-barcoded 5' primer and a J-beta primer mix, a second PCR proceeded for 7 to 11 cycles. TCRdb itself ran the 5' RACE reads through MiXCR, one entry per CDR3 protein. The profile shows 590,000 or so distinct CDR3 sequences, about 30% of them singletons. The source material was blood. The receptors shown here come from a woman older than 75 in good health.

The chain is built from TRBV6-6 and TRBJ1-1, with D hard to call. Germline-derived CDR1 and CDR2 are MNHNY and SVGAGI (reference sequence). The CDR3 covers 15 residues. V lost 0 bases and J 0 bases, leaving 8 bases between the germline ends. The CDR3 reads CASSYSEVVNTEAFF. The CDR3 DNA reads as TGTGCCAGCAGTTACTCAGAGGTGGTGAACACTGAAGCTTTCTTT.

The V gene is TRBV20-1, the J gene TRBJ2-3, with 10 bases identical to TRBD2. CDR3 length: 14 residues. J was trimmed by 1 base and V by 8 bases; bases with no gene match: 6. CDR1 is DFQATT, CDR2 SNEGSKA, per germline (reference sequence). CDR3 in amino acids: CSLTGTSGTDTQYF. CDR3 nucleotide sequence: TGCAGTCTCACGGGGACTAGCGGCACAGATACGCAGTATTTT.

On this clonotype: A much larger clone differs by one base, so this may be a read error. The gene calls are TRBV20-1 and TRBJ2-3; no clear D. This CDR3 is 13 amino acids long. CDR1 is DFQATT, CDR2 SNEGSKA, per germline (reference sequence). Trimming took off 5 bases at V and 3 bases at J, with 12 bases between the two ends. CDR3 in amino acids: CSAESKDTDTQYF. CDR3 sequence (DNA): TGCAGTGCTGAGTCCAAGGATACAGATACGCAGTATTTT.

There are many counts of this clonotype. This sequence joins TRBV12-3 or TRBV12-4 and TRBJ2-7; possible D gene TRBD1, 6 bases. Trimming took off 8 bases at V and 5 bases at J, with 13 bases between the two ends. The CDR3 is 12 residues long. CDR3 coding DNA: TGTGCCAGCGGGGACACATTCAACGAGCAGTACTTC. Translated: CASGDTFNEQYF.